These T cell receptor beta chains were read from a single sample in a study of blood T cell repertoires in COVID-19. Only in-frame clones appear in the TCRdb table, and some are missing; sequencing was by immunoSEQ multiplex PCR. The table has around 260,000 clones, about 90% seen once. The sequenced material came from peripheral blood. The receptors derive from a woman aged 65 to 85 with COVID-19, enrolled during active disease. Each CDR3 is given with its conserved first and last residue. The D gene is left open where the match is weak. Clone size is stated in some rows and not others, as once, few, many or a class when expanded.

D,J,size,V,DNA,CDR3
-,TRBJ2-1,-,TRBV27,TGTGCCAGCAGTGAGGGTAGTTACAATGAGCAGTTCTTC,CASSEGSYNEQFF
TRBD2,TRBJ2-2,-,TRBV11-3,TGTGCCAGCAGCCCCCTAGCGGGAGGGACCGGGGAGCTGTTTTTT,CASSPLAGGTGELFF
-,TRBJ2-7,once,TRBV20-1,TGCAGTGCGAGTGGCGACGGGGAGGCAACGGGCGAGCAGTACTTC,CSASGDGEATGEQYF
TRBD1,TRBJ1-3,-,TRBV19,TGTGCCAGTAGTACAGGGGGTTCTAGCTCTGGAAACACCATATATTTT,CASSTGGSSSGNTIYF
-,TRBJ1-4,-,TRBV18,TGTGCCAGCTCACCAGAGGCAGCTAATGAAAAACTGTTTTTT,CASSPEAANEKLFF
TRBD2,TRBJ2-1,-,TRBV10-3,TGTGCCACTTCAGGTGGGGTAGCGGGATACAATGAGCAGTTCTTC,CATSGGVAGYNEQFF
-,TRBJ1-6,-,TRBV28,TGTGCCAGCAGTCGGACTCATTCACCCCTCCACTTT,CASSRTHSPLHF
TRBD2,TRBJ2-1,-,TRBV6-1,TGTGCCAGCAGTGAAAGGTGGGAGGGCCTAGTTGAGCAGTTCTTC,CASSERWEGLVEQFF
-,TRBJ1-1,-,TRBV30,TGTGCCTGGAGTGTACAACTGAACACTGAAGCTTTCTTT,CAWSVQLNTEAFF
-,TRBJ2-1,-,TRBV25-1,TGTGCCAGCAGTGAAGACAGAAGCTCCTACAATGAGCAGTTCTTC,CASSEDRSSYNEQFF
-,TRBJ1-6,-,TRBV21-1,TGTGCCAGCAGCAATGAAAGGGGCAGGTGCAATTCACCCCTCCACTTT,CASSNERGRCNSPLHF
-,TRBJ1-3,-,TRBV11-2,TGTGCCAGCAGCCTCCAGGGGCTTTCTGGAAACACCATATATTTT,CASSLQGLSGNTIYF
-,TRBJ1-5,once,TRBV29-1,TGCAGCGTTGAGGAGGGTATTGGTCAGCCCCAGCATTTT,CSVEEGIGQPQHF
-,TRBJ2-7,-,TRBV7-9,TGTGCCAGCAGCCGTAGTGCGCCAGGGAAGGCCTACGAGCAGTACTTC,CASSRSAPGKAYEQYF